Presented here are 23 T cell receptor beta chains from one specimen sequenced in a study of shared clonotypes between healthy human individuals. TCRdb keeps only in-frame clones here, not all; method: immunoSEQ multiplex PCR. The sample lists 600,000 to 750,000 clones, 72% occurring once. The material sequenced was memory CD4+ T cells sorted from blood. Subset of the sample: CD45RA-negative fraction. These receptors all stem from a woman in her twenties or thirties in good health.

The rearrangement uses TRBV11-3 and TRBJ1-3; TRBD1 matches at 7 bases. Germline loops: CDR1 SGHNT, CDR2 YENEEA. This CDR3 has 13 residues. V shed 8 bases and J 4 bases; nucleotides not matched to a gene: 5. This CDR3 reads CASSTGTGNTIYF. In nucleotides, the CDR3 is TGTGCCAGCTCGACAGGGACAGGAAACACCATATATTTT.

V gene TRBV5-1 combines with J gene TRBJ1-1; 8 positions agree with TRBD1. Unmatched junction bases numbered 9, after V lost 4 bases and J lost 7 bases. CDR1 and CDR2 (germline): SGHRS, YFSETQ. The CDR3 runs to 14 residues. The CDR3 bases are TGCGCCAGCAGCCCAGGGACAGGTAATGGTGAAGCTTTCTTT. This translates into CASSPGTGNGEAFF. The variable domain in full, completed from reference TRBV5-1 and TRBJ1-1, reads KAGVTQTPRYLIKTRGQQVTLSCSPISGHRSVSWYQQTPGQGLQFLFEYFSETQRNKGNFPGRFSGRQFSNSRSEMNVSTLELGDSALYLCASSPGTGNGEAFFGQGTRLTVV.

The chain recombines TRBV11-2 with TRBJ1-2; 8 bases map to TRBD1. The germline V gene encodes CDR1 SGHAT and CDR2 FQNNGV. V was pared by 2 bases and J by 7 bases, with 18 bases of the junction left unmatched. The CDR3 has 18 residues. For the CDR3, the DNA is TGTGCCAGCAGCTTATTCCCGACAGGGGCCGCGTGGACTGTTGGCTACACCTTC. Protein product: CASSLFPTGAAWTVGYTF.

In DNA, the CDR3 is TGTGCCAGCAGTGTGACAGGGAACTCACCCCTCCACTTT. It encodes CASSVTGNSPLHF. V gene TRBV6-1 combines with J gene TRBJ1-6; 7 positions match TRBD1. Germline CDR1 and CDR2: MNHNS and SASEGT. The CDR3 contains 13 residues. The trim removed 4 bases at V and 10 bases at J, leaving 4 bases unmatched.

This clone appeared a single time. V gene TRBV5-4 combines with J gene TRBJ2-1; TRBD2 aligns across 10 bases. CDR3 length: 15 amino acids. Germline trimming cut 4 bases from V and 5 bases from J; bases unmatched to any gene: 6. Germline V gene data show CDR1 as SGHNT and CDR2 as YYREEE (reference sequence). The CDR3 region has the DNA TGTGCCAGCAGCAGGCCGAGCGGGAGGGACAATGAGCAGTTCTTC. Translated, it gives CASSRPSGRDNEQFF.

This clone was counted a single time. The CDR3 region is CATSSPGAGQETQYF. CDR3 DNA: TGTGCCACCAGCAGCCCCGGGGCGGGCCAAGAGACCCAGTACTTC. The chain employs TRBV15 and TRBJ2-5, with D perhaps being TRBD1 or TRBD2 (5 bases each). Germline CDR1 LNHNV, CDR2 YYDKDF (reference sequence). This CDR3 contains 15 residues. V was trimmed by 3 bases and J by 1 base, leaving 12 bases between them.

In DNA, the CDR3 is TGTGCCAGTAGTATACGGGGGAGTCTTTATGGCTACACCTTC. It codes for CASSIRGSLYGYTF. The chain employs TRBV19 and TRBJ1-2, with D maybe TRBD1 (5 bases). Germline-derived CDR1 and CDR2 are LNHDA and SQIVND (reference sequence). Trimming left V 2 bases short and J 5 bases short, with 12 bases between. This CDR3 has 14 amino acids.

The gene calls are TRBV7-8 and TRBJ2-4; perhaps TRBD1 as D (5 bases). The germline V and J ends were trimmed by 0 bases and 0 bases, with 15 bases remaining between them. The CDR3 length is 18 residues. The germline CDR1 and CDR2 sequences are SGHVS and FQNEAQ. The CDR3: CASSLAARTSLAKNIQYF. CDR3 nucleotide sequence: TGTGCCAGCAGCTTAGCTGCACGGACAAGCCTAGCCAAAAACATTCAGTACTTC.

This chain links TRBV28 with TRBJ2-5; D ambiguous. The V and J ends lost 4 bases and 2 bases respectively, with 8 bases between them. This CDR3 region has 13 residues. Germline V gene lookup returns CDR1 MDHEN and CDR2 SYDVKM. The CDR3 DNA reads TGTGCCAGCAGTTCCCCCCAGCAAGAGACCCAGTACTTC. It translates to CASSSPQQETQYF.

V and J are TRBV28 and TRBJ2-3; D perhaps matches TRBD1 (6 bases). Looked up from germline, CDR1 is MDHEN and CDR2 is SYDVKM. CDR3 length: 11 residues. Trimming shortened V by 4 bases and J by 14 bases, and 13 bases separated the two germline ends. CDR3 region: CASSWSGVAYF. The DNA for the CDR3 is TGTGCCAGCAGTTGGTCAGGGGTGGCGTATTTT.

V and J are TRBV7-3 and TRBJ1-1; 7 bases fit TRBD1. Germline V gives CDR1 SGHTA, CDR2 FQGTGA. The trim removed 7 bases at V and 6 bases at J, leaving 8 bases unmatched. CDR3 length: 13 residues. The CDR3 DNA sequence: TGTGCCAGCACCAGGGGGAGGGTGCCTGAAGCTTTCTTT. Its translation is CASTRGRVPEAFF. Full variable domain (remainder filled in from reference TRBV7-3 and TRBJ1-1): GAGVSQTPSNKVTEKGKYVELRCDPISGHTALYWYRQSLGQGPEFLIYFQGTGAADDSGLPNDRFFAVRPEGSVSTLKIQRTERGDSAVYLCASTRGRVPEAFFGQGTRLTVV.

The V and J genes are TRBV28 and TRBJ2-7; D tentatively fits TRBD1 or TRBD2 (5 bases each). Deletions cut 3 bases from V and 1 base from J, with 10 bases between. CDR1 is MDHEN and CDR2 is SYDVKM in the germline V gene. The CDR3 is made up of 14 amino acids. The CDR3 region is CASSFGTASYEQYF. In DNA form, the CDR3 reads TGTGCCAGCAGTTTCGGGACGGCTTCCTACGAGCAGTACTTC.

This clone was counted a single time. This chain joins TRBV5-6 and TRBJ2-2; D is ambiguous. This CDR3 has 12 residues. The V gene lost 7 bases and the J gene lost 1 base, with 5 bases spanning the gap. Germline assignment: CDR1 SGHDT and CDR2 YYEEEE. The CDR3 loop reads CASGKNTGELFF. DNA of the CDR3: TGTGCCAGCGGGAAGAACACCGGGGAGCTGTTTTTT.

The chain recombines TRBV2 with TRBJ2-5; 9 bases are shared with TRBD1. Losses at the gene ends were 10 bases for V and 2 bases for J; bases not matched to a gene: 2. The CDR3 contains 12 residues. Germline V gives CDR1 SNHLY, CDR2 FYNNEI. CDR3 sequence reads: CATGQGQETQYF. CDR3 DNA: TGTGCCACCGGACAGGGGCAAGAGACCCAGTACTTC.

The rearrangement uses TRBV5-1 and TRBJ2-1, with 8 bases identical to TRBD1. The germline V gene encodes CDR1 SGHRS and CDR2 YFSETQ. After removal of 0 bases from V and 10 bases from J, the junction contained 9 bases not matched to a gene. The CDR3 is 15 amino acids. CDR3 region: CASSLGAGGVIEQFF. CDR3 DNA sequence: TGCGCCAGCAGCTTGGGGGCAGGGGGCGTAATCGAGCAGTTCTTC.

The V and J genes are TRBV5-1 and TRBJ2-3, with 8 bases matching TRBD2. The CDR3 runs 16 residues. Germline V CDR1 and CDR2: SGHRS, YFSETQ. V lost 3 bases to trimming and J lost 0 bases; unmatched junction nucleotides: 6. In DNA form, the CDR3 reads TGCGCCAGCAGCTCAACTAGCGGATACAGCACAGATACGCAGTATTTT. It specifies CASSSTSGYSTDTQYF.

This clone appeared once. The gene calls are TRBV19 and TRBJ2-1; tentatively, D is TRBD1 (6 bases). Germline CDR1 is LNHDA and CDR2 is SQIVND (reference sequence). This CDR3 comprises 16 residues. V dropped 4 bases and J dropped 2 bases, with 15 bases sitting between them. The CDR3 DNA follows: TGTGCCAGTAGTAAGCGAACAGGGTCGGCCTACAATGAGCAGTTCTTC. This gives the protein CASSKRTGSAYNEQFF.

In DNA form, the CDR3 reads TGTGCCACCAGCGTAGGTTTGGATCAGCCCCAGCATTTT. The encoded protein is CATSVGLDQPQHF. V is TRBV15 and J is TRBJ1-5; no clear D gene. Trimming pared 5 bases from V and 5 bases from J, leaving 10 bases between. This CDR3 has 13 residues. Germline assignment: CDR1 LNHNV and CDR2 YYDKDF (reference sequence).

The rearrangement links TRBV9 to TRBJ1-3; D not resolved. This CDR3 region has 14 residues. From germline, CDR1 is SGDLS and CDR2 YYNGEE. V was cut by 3 bases and J by 3 bases, with 10 bases left in between. The DNA for the CDR3 is TGTGCCAGCAGCGATGACCGGGGTGGAAACACCATATATTTT. Its protein is CASSDDRGGNTIYF.

This chain links TRBV6-1 with TRBJ2-7; D unclear. Trimming cost V 1 base and J 5 bases, with 12 bases left between them. Germline V gives CDR1 MNHNS, CDR2 SASEGT. CDR3 length: 14 amino acids. This CDR3 is CASSEGQYRHEQYF. CDR3 DNA: TGTGCCAGCAGTGAAGGGCAGTATCGGCACGAGCAGTACTTC.

The chain combines TRBV2 with TRBJ1-1; tentative D call: TRBD1 (6 bases). Between the trimmed V and J ends, which lost 4 bases and 2 bases, there was a span of 14 bases. The CDR3 sequence is 15 residues long. Germline CDR1 SNHLY, CDR2 FYNNEI. The CDR3 nucleotides are TGTGCCAGCAGTGCATGGGGACACCAAAACACTGAAGCTTTCTTT. Translating it yields CASSAWGHQNTEAFF.

The chain's CDR3 is CASSLGGDEKLFF. In DNA, the CDR3 is TGTGCCAGCAGCTTGGGGGGGGATGAAAAACTGTTTTTT. The chain employs TRBV11-2 and TRBJ1-4; D is possibly TRBD1 (5 bases). Trimming shortened V by 3 bases and J by 6 bases, and 8 bases separated the two germline ends. The germline CDR1 and CDR2 sequences are SGHAT and FQNNGV. The CDR3 is made up of 13 amino acids.

The chain is built from TRBV28 and TRBJ1-3; D is perhaps TRBD1 (6 bases). Germline CDR1 reads MDHEN; CDR2 reads SYDVKM. CDR3 length equals 16 residues. Trimming pared 5 bases from V and 0 bases from J, leaving 14 bases between. As DNA, the CDR3 is TGTGCCAGCAGTCCTGACAGGACACGCTCTGGAAACACCATATATTTT. Amino acid sequence: CASSPDRTRSGNTIYF.